This T cell receptor (beta chain) is from a study of blood T cell repertoires in COVID-19. About the study: The samples span acute and convalescent COVID-19 from the United States, Italy and Spain. The cDNA or gDNA used as material had been derived from T cells, B-cell-depleted T cells, or PBMCs.

Authors' processing steps: Counts of nucleated cells, estimated from reference gene primer amplification, were obtained. Only in-frame clones appear in the TCRdb table, and some are missing; sequencing was by immunoSEQ multiplex PCR. The V and J calls and clone size were taken over from that table, and D and trimming were inferred from the DNA. The table shows fewer than 150,000 clones, with about four fifths occurring only once. The receptor was isolated from a human donor in a cohort sampled during active COVID-19. The sequencing input was peripheral blood.

The CDR3 spells CASSPAQVMNTEAFF. In DNA form, the CDR3 reads TGTGCCAGCAGCCCTGCGCAGGTCATGAACACTGAAGCTTTCTTT. The chain recombines TRBV5-4 with TRBJ1-1; unclear D gene. Between the trimmed V and J ends, which lost 4 bases and 0 bases, there was a span of 13 bases. CDR3 length equals 15 residues. CDR1 is SGHNT and CDR2 is YYREEE in the germline V gene (reference sequence). Full variable domain (rest looked up from reference TRBV5-4 and TRBJ1-1): ETGVTQSPTHLIKTRGQQVTLRCSSQSGHNTVSWYQQALGQGPQFIFQYYREEENGRGNFPPRFSGLQFPNYSSELNVNALELDDSALYLCASSPAQVMNTEAFFGQGTRLTVV.